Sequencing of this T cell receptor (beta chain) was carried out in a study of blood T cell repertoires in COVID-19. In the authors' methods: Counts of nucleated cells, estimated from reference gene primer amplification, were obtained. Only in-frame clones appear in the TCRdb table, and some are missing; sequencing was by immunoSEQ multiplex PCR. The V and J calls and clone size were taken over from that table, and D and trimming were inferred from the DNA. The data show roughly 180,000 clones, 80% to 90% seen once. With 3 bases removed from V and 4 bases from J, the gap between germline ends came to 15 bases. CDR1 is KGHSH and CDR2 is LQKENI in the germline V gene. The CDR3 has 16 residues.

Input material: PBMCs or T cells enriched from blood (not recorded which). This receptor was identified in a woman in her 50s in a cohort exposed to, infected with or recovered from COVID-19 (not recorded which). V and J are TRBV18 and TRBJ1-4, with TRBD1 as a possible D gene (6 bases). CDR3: CASSPLGQRRNEKLFF. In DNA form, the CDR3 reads TGTGCCAGCTCACCTCTAGGACAGCGCCGTAATGAAAAACTGTTTTTT. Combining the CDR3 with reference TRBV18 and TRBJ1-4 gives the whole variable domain NAGVMQNPRHLVRRRGQEARLRCSPMKGHSHVYWYRQLPEEGLKFMVYLQKENIIDESGMPKERFSAEFPKEGPSILRIQQVVRGDSAAYFCASSPLGQRRNEKLFFGSGTQLSVL.